The 7 T cell receptor beta chains below come from one sample, sequenced in a study of early T cells in non-severe SARS-CoV-2 infection. TCRdb used MiXCR to reprocess the 5' RACE reads, holding one entry per CDR3 protein. In the table there are some 45,000 distinct CDR3 sequences, over 8% of which are singletons. The sample here was whole blood, taken at baseline. The receptors derive from an adult who was a healthcare worker with PCR-confirmed SARS-CoV-2 infection or an uninfected control (not recorded which).

Ten or more counts support this clonotype. The chain is built from TRBV30 and TRBJ1-5, with 7 bases aligning to TRBD1. Germline V lookup: CDR1 GTSNPN, CDR2 SVGIG (reference sequence). Trimming took 2 bases from V and 1 from J; bases not matched to a gene: 2. The CDR3 consists of 14 residues. The CDR3 sequence is CAWSPTGSNQPQHF. In nucleotides, the CDR3 is TGTGCCTGGAGTCCGACAGGGAGCAATCAGCCCCAGCATTTT. Looking up the rest from reference TRBV30 and TRBJ1-5 gives the full variable domain: SQTIHQWPATLVQPVGSPLSLECTVEGTSNPNLYWYRQAAGRGLQLLFYSVGIGQISSEVPQNLSASRPQDRQFILSSKKLLLSDSGFYLCAWSPTGSNQPQHFGDGTRLSIL.

This clonotype was detected a few times. This sequence joins TRBV5-6 and TRBJ1-6; perhaps TRBD1 as D (6 bases). The V end lost 3 bases, the J end lost 7 bases, and 11 bases lay between the germline ends. The CDR3 extends over 14 amino acids. Germline CDR1 and CDR2: SGHDT and YYEEEE. CDR3 amino acids: CASSSGQYNSPLHF. For the CDR3, the DNA is TGTGCCAGCAGCTCAGGACAGTACAATTCACCCCTCCACTTT.

This sequence joins TRBV7-2 and TRBJ1-1; unclear D gene. The germline V gene has CDR1 SGHTA and CDR2 FQGNSA. The V and J ends lost 1 base and 1 base respectively, with 7 bases between them. The CDR3 totals 14 residues. CDR3 protein: CASSLDSRNTEAFF. The CDR3 DNA reads as TGTGCCAGCAGCTTAGACTCGAGGAACACTGAAGCTTTCTTT. Together with reference TRBV7-2 and TRBJ1-1, the CDR3 gives the full variable domain: GAGVSQSPSNKVTEKGKDVELRCDPISGHTALYWYRQSLGQGLEFLIYFQGNSAPDKSGLPSDRFSAERTGGSVSTLTIQRTQQEDSAVYLCASSLDSRNTEAFFGQGTRLTVV.

A note on this clonotype: One end of the junction varies from germline; a read error may be responsible. CDR3 sequence (DNA): TGTGCCAACAGTTCGGCGCTGCACGGGGAGCTGTTTTTT. This sequence encodes CANSSALHGELFF. The J gene is TRBJ2-2, the V gene TRBV28; no reliable D call. The CDR3 contains 13 residues. From germline, CDR1 is MDHEN and CDR2 SYDVKM. Full variable domain (missing parts from reference TRBV28 and TRBJ2-2): DVKVTQSSRYLVKRTGEKVFLECVQDMDHENMFWYRQDPGLGLRLIYFSYDVKMKEKGDIPEGYSVSREKKERFSLILESASTNQTSMYLCANSSALHGELFFGEGSRLTVL.

This clonotype has ten or more counts. J is TRBJ2-1 and V is TRBV6-5; 7 bases line up with TRBD2. V lost 5 bases and J lost 6; bases outside the gene matches: 4. There are 13 residues in the CDR3. The germline CDR1 and CDR2 sequences are MNHEY and SVGAGI. The CDR3 reads CASSGGTTNEQFF. The CDR3 nucleotides are TGTGCCAGCAGTGGGGGGACTACCAATGAGCAGTTCTTC.

There are a few counts of this clonotype. One end of the junction varies from germline; a read error may be responsible. The V call is TRBV11-2, the J call TRBJ2-7; D might be TRBD2 (5 bases). This CDR3 has 15 amino acids. Germline CDR1 and CDR2: SGHAT and FQNNGV. CDR3 region: CASSLEGGLNYEQYF. CDR3 DNA: TGTGCCAGCAGCCTAGAAGGCGGACTTAACTACGAGCAGTACTTC.

The sample holds many counts of this clonotype. V gene TRBV7-2 combines with J gene TRBJ2-3; 7 nucleotides match TRBD2. V lost 8 bases and J lost 5; bases outside the gene matches: 7. CDR1 is SGHTA, CDR2 FQGNSA, per germline. There are 13 residues in the CDR3. The CDR3 nucleotides are TGTGCCAGCCGGTACCCTAGCGGAGATACGCAGTATTTT. Residues: CASRYPSGDTQYF. The complete variable domain, with remaining parts taken from reference TRBV7-2 and TRBJ2-3, reads GAGVSQSPSNKVTEKGKDVELRCDPISGHTALYWYRQSLGQGLEFLIYFQGNSAPDKSGLPSDRFSAERTGGSVSTLTIQRTQQEDSAVYLCASRYPSGDTQYFGPGTRLTVL.